In this sample, the clone carrying this T cell receptor (beta chain) turned up a few times. Its antigen is not identified. The source of the sample is a study of T-cell reconstitution after alpha-beta-depleted transplantation in children. Study-wide points: About two months after transplant, alpha-beta T cells reportedly came from several hundred expanded graft clones. By one year post-transplant, T-cell counts and diversity largely arose from T cells that were newly produced.

Molecular barcoding with unique molecular identifiers was used for the TCRbeta library. TCRdb re-derived calls from the PCR reads in MiXCR, one entry per CDR3 protein. Found here are just over 950,000 distinct CDR3 sequences, under 30% of them singletons; the top ten hold about 28%. This CDR3 comprises 15 residues. The V gene's germline CDR1 is SGHDT and CDR2 YYEEEE. The V segment lost 0 bases and the J segment 7 bases; nucleotides outside the gene matches: 6. The rearrangement links TRBV5-6 to TRBJ1-5; 8 bases align to TRBD1. The sample consisted of PBMCs, mostly from graft donor cells, taken 360 days after TCRalphabeta/CD19-depleted stem cell transplant. This TCR came from a boy under two years old who had a stem cell transplant for SCID, so the T cells may come from the graft donor. CDR3: CASSLGGQEYQPQHF. Written as DNA, the CDR3 is TGTGCCAGCAGCTTGGGGGGACAGGAATACCAGCCCCAGCATTTT.